The source of this T cell receptor beta chain is a study of T cells in Graves' hyperthyroidism and ophthalmopathy. Findings and limits, study-wide: Most clonotypes expanded in the thyroid (above 0.001) were also present in blood. For ophthalmopathy, model prediction preceded onset by a median 6.5 months.

The CDR3 sequence is 16 residues long. CDR1 is SGHRS, CDR2 YFSETQ, per germline. Germline trimming cut 0 bases from V and 5 bases from J; bases unmatched to any gene: 5. In its sample, this clonotype was seen a few times. What it binds is not known. The patients, who ranged from 18 to 65 in age, presented with newly diagnosed hyperthyroidism lasting under 2 months. Pregnant or lactating patients were excluded, as were those with uncontrolled infection or other autoimmune disease. The TCR beta CDR3 regions underwent amplification using RNA transcripts as the source. HTBI primers were used for first-round RT-PCR of the TCR CDR3. TCRdb called the multiplex PCR reads again in MiXCR, with one record for every CDR3 protein. The sample records fewer than 900,000 distinct CDR3 sequences, around 15% being singletons.

The V and J genes are TRBV5-1 and TRBJ2-1; 10 nucleotides align to TRBD2. This sequence was found in a man younger than 35 with Graves' hyperthyroidism. Sequences were obtained from blood. Written as DNA, the CDR3 is TGCGCCAGCAGCTTGGCTCCCCTAGCGGGAGACAATGAGCAGTTCTTC. As protein: CASSLAPLAGDNEQFF.